The 8 T cell receptor beta chains below come from one sample, sequenced in a study of PD-L1 blockade in urothelial cancer. Some clones are missing from TCRdb's copy, which holds only in-frame ones; the method was immunoSEQ multiplex PCR. The data show about 57,000 clones, roughly 79% seen once. Time point in this sample: pretreatment peripheral blood. The specimen was PBMCs, collected around atezolizumab (anti-PD-L1) treatment. These receptors were taken from a man in his 70s with urothelial cancer.

J is TRBJ1-2 and V is TRBV11-2; TRBD1 agrees at 7 bases. With V trimmed by 5 bases and J by 8 bases, 8 bases remained unmatched. In germline, CDR1 is SGHAT, CDR2 FQNNGV. The CDR3 extends over 13 amino acids. CDR3 amino acids: CASSLDRSNGYTF. CDR3 sequence (DNA): TGTGCCAGCAGCCTGGACAGGTCCAACGGCTACACCTTC. Filled out from reference TRBV11-2 and TRBJ1-2, the complete variable domain reads EAGVAQSPRYKIIEKRQSVAFWCNPISGHATLYWYQQILGQGPKLLIQFQNNGVVDDSQLPKDRFSAERLKGVDSTLKIQPAKLEDSAVYLCASSLDRSNGYTFGSGTRLTVV.

This clone has only a few counts. The rearrangement joins TRBV5-1 to TRBJ2-1; TRBD1 matches 10 bases. Germline assignment: CDR1 SGHRS and CDR2 YFSETQ. The CDR3 totals 16 residues. Trimming cost V 0 bases and J 2 bases; bases outside gene matches: 2. The CDR3 DNA reads as TGCGCCAGCAGCTTGGCTGGACAGGGGGCCTACAATGAGCAGTTCTTC. This codes for CASSLAGQGAYNEQFF. Supplemented by reference TRBV5-1 and TRBJ2-1, the full variable domain reads KAGVTQTPRYLIKTRGQQVTLSCSPISGHRSVSWYQQTPGQGLQFLFEYFSETQRNKGNFPGRFSGRQFSNSRSEMNVSTLELGDSALYLCASSLAGQGAYNEQFFGPGTRLTVL.

This chain uses TRBV18 with TRBJ2-3, with TRBD2 matching over 9 bases. The CDR3 spans 17 residues. Germline V lookup: CDR1 KGHSH, CDR2 LQKENI. V gave up 3 bases and J gave up 2 bases; unmatched junction bases: 9. The CDR3 DNA follows: TGTGCCAGCTCACCCCCGGGACTAGCTACCCTCACAGATACGCAGTATTTT. Amino acids: CASSPPGLATLTDTQYF. Variable domain in full (rest from reference TRBV18 and TRBJ2-3): NAGVMQNPRHLVRRRGQEARLRCSPMKGHSHVYWYRQLPEEGLKFMVYLQKENIIDESGMPKERFSAEFPKEGPSILRIQQVVRGDSAAYFCASSPPGLATLTDTQYFGPGTRLTVL.

This chain joins TRBV29-1 and TRBJ2-5, with 8 bases aligning to TRBD1. Looked up from germline, CDR1 is SQVTM and CDR2 is ANQGSEA. Unmatched junction bases numbered 5, after V lost 6 bases and J lost 5 bases. There are 12 residues in the CDR3. The CDR3 nucleotides read TGCAGCGTAGCCGGGACAGGCGAGACCCAGTACTTC. Translating gives CSVAGTGETQYF.

The chain combines TRBV5-1 with TRBJ2-7; TRBD1 is a possible D gene (5 bases). V lost 4 bases and J 2 bases, leaving 7 bases between the germline ends. Germline assignment: CDR1 SGHRS and CDR2 YFSETQ. This CDR3 is 12 amino acids long. The DNA for the CDR3 is TGCGCCAGCAGCGAGGACACCTACGAGCAGTACTTC. Its translation: CASSEDTYEQYF.

The chain couples TRBV6-4 to TRBJ1-5; D possibly corresponds to TRBD1 (6 bases). V dropped 6 bases and J dropped 0 bases, with 15 bases sitting between them. The germline V gene has CDR1 MRHNA and CDR2 SNTAGT. CDR3 size: 16 residues. CDR3 bases: TGTGCCAGCAGGCGGCGGACAGAGAATAGCAATCAGCCCCAGCATTTT. Its protein product is CASRRRTENSNQPQHF.

This CDR3 reads CATPGAGELFF. The CDR3 DNA sequence: TGTGCCACCCCGGGGGCCGGGGAGCTGTTTTTT. V is TRBV7-9 and J is TRBJ2-2; tentatively, D is TRBD2 (6 bases). Per the germline V gene, CDR1 is SEHNR and CDR2 is FQNEAQ (reference sequence). CDR3 size: 11 residues. V shed 10 bases and J shed 6 bases, with 9 bases lying between them.

CDR3 coding DNA: TGTGCCAGCAGTGCCGGGACAGGGGAACCCTATGGCTACACCTTC. It translates to CASSAGTGEPYGYTF. The chain recombines TRBV27 with TRBJ1-2; 10 bases are a match to TRBD1. This CDR3 comprises 15 residues. V lost 5 bases and J lost 4; bases outside the gene matches: 7. Germline V gives CDR1 MNHEY, CDR2 SMNVEV (reference sequence).